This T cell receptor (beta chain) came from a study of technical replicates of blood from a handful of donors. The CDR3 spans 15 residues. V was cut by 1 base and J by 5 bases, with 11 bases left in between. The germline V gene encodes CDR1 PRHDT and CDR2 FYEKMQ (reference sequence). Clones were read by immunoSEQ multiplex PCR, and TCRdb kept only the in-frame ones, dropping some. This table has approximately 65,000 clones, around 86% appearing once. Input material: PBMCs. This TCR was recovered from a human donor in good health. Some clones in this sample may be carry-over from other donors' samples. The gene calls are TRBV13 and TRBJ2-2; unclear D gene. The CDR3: CASSLEGDVTGELFF. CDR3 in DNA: TGTGCCAGCAGCTTAGAAGGAGACGTTACCGGGGAGCTGTTTTTT.